The source of this T cell receptor (beta chain) is a study of cytomegalovirus exposure and HLA in healthy donors. The study's findings and limits: Cytomegalovirus status was reportedly diagnosed by the classifier with high specificity and sensitivity. Many donors shared some public TCRs, even though most TCR sequences were rare.

The approximately 120-subject validation cohort, separate from the roughly 700-subject first cohort, included the donors. Only in-frame clones appear in the TCRdb table, and some are missing; sequencing was by immunoSEQ multiplex PCR. The sample lists around 80,000 clones; about 95% were seen once. With respect to this clone: Its antigen remains unidentified.

Source material: PBMCs. The clonotype comes from a woman under 30 in good health and CMV-seronegative.

The CDR3 bases are TGCGCCAGCAGCTTGGGCCTACAGGGGGCTGGAAACACCATATATTTT. It is translated as CASSLGLQGAGNTIYF. The chain couples TRBV5-1 to TRBJ1-3; TRBD1 matches at 8 bases. This CDR3 is built from 16 residues. With V trimmed by 0 bases and J by 2 bases, 4 bases remained unmatched. The germline V gene encodes CDR1 SGHRS and CDR2 YFSETQ.